One sample yielded the 5 T cell receptor beta chains listed below, sequenced in a study of shared clonotypes between healthy human individuals. Sequenced by immunoSEQ multiplex PCR; TCRdb stores in-frame clones only, minus some. Here the sample spans just over 2,000,000 clones, around 95% being singletons. The sequenced sample consisted of naive CD4+ T cells sorted from blood. Subset specified: CD45RA+ positively selected. The receptors were sampled from a young man in good health.

V and J are TRBV18 and TRBJ1-3; D is unresolved. This CDR3 spans 15 amino acids. Per the germline V gene, CDR1 is KGHSH and CDR2 is LQKENI. V shed 5 bases and J shed 0 bases, with 11 bases lying between them. CDR3 region: CASSGSPSSGNTIYF. DNA for the CDR3: TGTGCCAGCTCAGGCAGCCCAAGCTCTGGAAACACCATATATTTT.

The chain carries TRBV20-1 and TRBJ2-1, with D unresolved. Trimming cost V 3 bases and J 16 bases, with 13 bases left between them. The CDR3 covers 10 residues. The germline CDR1 and CDR2 sequences are DFQATT and SNEGSKA (reference sequence). The chain's CDR3 is CSASERPPFF. The CDR3 coding sequence is TGCAGTGCTAGCGAGCGTCCCCCTTTCTTC.

The V and J genes are TRBV6-5 and TRBJ2-1; 7 bases fit TRBD2. The trim removed 6 bases at V and 1 base at J, leaving 6 bases unmatched. Looked up from germline, CDR1 is MNHEY and CDR2 is SVGAGI. This CDR3 contains 15 residues. CDR3 DNA: TGTGCCAGCAGGGCTTGGGGGGGGTCCTACAATGAGCAGTTCTTC. This sequence encodes CASRAWGGSYNEQFF.

CDR3 DNA sequence: TGTGCCAGCAGCTCGGTTCACAAGACCCAGTACTTC. Its translation: CASSSVHKTQYF. The genes are TRBV5-8 and TRBJ2-5, with D unresolved. This CDR3 is built from 12 residues. The V and J ends lost 3 bases and 6 bases respectively, with 9 bases between them. Per the germline V gene, CDR1 is SGHTS and CDR2 is YDEGEE.

V usage is TRBV2 and J usage is TRBJ1-1, with D unclear. CDR3 size: 11 residues. CDR1 and CDR2 from the germline V gene are SNHLY and FYNNEI. V lost 7 bases to trimming and J lost 2 bases, with 5 bases between them. Here the CDR3 DNA reads TGTGCCAGCAAGATAAACACTGAAGCTTTCTTT. It is translated as CASKINTEAFF.